This TCR beta chain was identified in a study of T cells in women clearing cervical HPV infection. About the research overall: For cases, blood was sampled a median roughly 150 days after lesion detection, interquartile range 90 to 200 days.

This CDR3 spans 14 amino acids. Germline CDR1 is LNHDA and CDR2 is SQIVND (reference sequence). V was clipped by 3 bases and J by 6 bases; unmatched bases: 6. For this clone: The read finishes 3 residues shy of the CDR3 end, and the germline J gene is used to complete it.

Dot-blot hybridization genotyped cervical HPV amplified with MY09/MY11 PCR. Data came from immunoSEQ multiplex PCR; TCRdb stores just in-frame clones and leaves some out. The sample has approximately 12,000 clones. The source of this sequence is a woman between 18 and 70 years old with a cervical HPV16 infection that either progressed to CIN3+ or cleared (not recorded which). This chain connects TRBV19 to TRBJ2-7; TRBD2 aligns across 9 bases. The specimen sequenced was blood buffy coat. The CDR3 protein is CASSMGAGGLEQYF. Partial CDR3 DNA: TGTGCCAGTAGTATGGGGGCGGGGGGGCTCGAG.